These T cell receptor beta chains were read from a single sample in a study of response to subunit inactivated influenza vaccine. TCRdb fed the RT-PCR reads into MiXCR, producing one record per CDR3 protein. The data show 300,000 to 350,000 distinct CDR3 sequences, around a fifth seen once. This specimen was PBMCs from blood, taken roughly 20 months after vaccination. These receptors all stem from a man aged 50 to 75 who received an inactivated influenza vaccine. Both conserved end residues are part of each CDR3. D genes are given only for firm matches. Clone size appears in some rows only: once, few, many, or a class for an expanded clone.

CDR3aa: CASSRDDRRTEAFF
CDR3nt: TGTGCCAGCAGTCGGGATGACAGGAGGACTGAAGCTTTCTTT
d_gene: .
v_gene: TRBV6-1
j_gene: TRBJ1-1
abundance: few

CDR3aa: CASSPETGVNTGELFF
CDR3nt: TGTGCCAGCAGTCCAGAGACAGGGGTGAACACCGGGGAGCTGTTTTTT
d_gene: TRBD1
v_gene: TRBV6-1
j_gene: TRBJ2-2
abundance: few

CDR3aa: CASSIGSSYNSPLHF
CDR3nt: TGTGCCAGTAGTATCGGGTCCTCCTATAATTCACCCCTCCACTTT
d_gene: .
v_gene: TRBV19
j_gene: TRBJ1-6
abundance: .

CDR3aa: CASSVVRDYGYTF
CDR3nt: TGTGCCAGCAGTGTTGTGAGGGACTATGGCTACACCTTC
d_gene: .
v_gene: TRBV2
j_gene: TRBJ1-2
abundance: .

CDR3aa: CASSFGGVHTEAFF
CDR3nt: TGTGCCAGCAGTTTTGGGGGCGTTCACACTGAAGCTTTCTTT
d_gene: .
v_gene: TRBV28
j_gene: TRBJ1-1
abundance: .

CDR3aa: CASSVSGMLSYEQYF
CDR3nt: TGTGCCAGCAGTGTTAGCGGAATGCTCTCCTACGAGCAGTACTTC
d_gene: .
v_gene: TRBV28
j_gene: TRBJ2-7
abundance: .

CDR3aa: CASSQDRQIAKNIQYF
CDR3nt: TGTGCCAGCAGCCAAGATCGACAGATAGCCAAAAACATTCAGTACTTC
d_gene: .
v_gene: TRBV4-2
j_gene: TRBJ2-4
abundance: .

CDR3aa: CASSLRTRGTDTQYF
CDR3nt: TGTGCCAGCAGCCTCCGGACTAGGGGCACAGATACGCAGTATTTC
d_gene: TRBD2
v_gene: TRBV6-1
j_gene: TRBJ2-3
abundance: .

CDR3aa: CASSMGFPRGEQFF
CDR3nt: TGTGCCAGCAGTATGGGATTTCCGCGGGGTGAGCAGTTCTTC
d_gene: .
v_gene: TRBV7-2
j_gene: TRBJ2-1
abundance: .

CDR3aa: CASSSGTGPNLEAFF
CDR3nt: TGTGCCAGTAGTAGTGGGACAGGGCCTAATCTTGAAGCTTTCTTT
d_gene: TRBD1
v_gene: TRBV19
j_gene: TRBJ1-1
abundance: .

CDR3aa: CASSLDYNEQFF
CDR3nt: TGCGCCAGCAGCCTCGATTACAATGAGCAGTTCTTC
d_gene: .
v_gene: TRBV4-3
j_gene: TRBJ2-1
abundance: many

CDR3aa: CASSLGISTDTQYF
CDR3nt: TGTGCTAGCAGCTTAGGGATAAGCACAGATACGCAGTATTTT
d_gene: .
v_gene: TRBV7-7
j_gene: TRBJ2-3
abundance: many

CDR3aa: CALHPDDDNEQFF
CDR3nt: TGTGCCTTACACCCGGACGACGACAATGAGCAGTTCTTC
d_gene: .
v_gene: TRBV30
j_gene: TRBJ2-1
abundance: .

CDR3aa: CAWSGSGTGSNQPQHF
CDR3nt: TGTGCCTGGAGTGGGTCCGGGACTGGTAGCAATCAGCCCCAGCATTTT
d_gene: .
v_gene: TRBV30
j_gene: TRBJ1-5
abundance: many

CDR3aa: CASSPLWGQGNQPQHF
CDR3nt: TGTGCCAGCAGCCCCCTTTGGGGACAGGGGAATCAGCCCCAGCATTTT
d_gene: TRBD1
v_gene: TRBV7-8
j_gene: TRBJ1-5
abundance: many

CDR3aa: CASSPRIAGGEETQYF
CDR3nt: TGTGCCAGCAGCCCCCGGATAGCGGGAGGTGAGGAGACCCAGTACTTC
d_gene: TRBD2
v_gene: TRBV7-9
j_gene: TRBJ2-5
abundance: few

CDR3aa: CASRLPGPNTEAFF
CDR3nt: TGTGCCAGCAGACTCCCCGGGCCGAACACTGAAGCTTTCTTT
d_gene: .
v_gene: TRBV6-2/TRBV6-3
j_gene: TRBJ1-1
abundance: .

CDR3aa: CASSGGQTFYEQYF
CDR3nt: TGCGCCAGCAGCGGTGGACAGACCTTCTACGAGCAGTACTTC
d_gene: .
v_gene: TRBV5-1
j_gene: TRBJ2-7
abundance: few

CDR3aa: CASSLVARTEAFF
CDR3nt: TGTGCCAGCAGCTTAGTGGCGAGAACTGAAGCTTTCTTT
d_gene: .
v_gene: TRBV7-2
j_gene: TRBJ1-1
abundance: .